What follows is one TCR beta chain and its context. Trimming shortened V by 4 bases and J by 3 bases, and 16 bases separated the two germline ends. The CDR3 sequence is 15 residues long. Germline V gives CDR1 SGHRS, CDR2 YFSETQ. The data stem from a study of cytomegalovirus exposure and HLA in healthy donors. 60 Vbeta and 13 Jbeta primers were used in PCR. Generated by immunoSEQ multiplex PCR, the TCRdb table keeps only in-frame clones and is missing some. The profile shows approximately 110,000 clones, about 74% of them singletons. This clonotype originated in a woman between 45 and 60 years old in good health and CMV-seropositive. Sequencing used PBMCs. V is TRBV5-1 and J is TRBJ2-5, with D possibly matching TRBD1 (7 bases). CDR3 sequence: CASSTQGGTKETQYF. CDR3 nucleotide sequence: TGCGCCAGCAGCACTCAGGGGGGAACCAAAGAGACCCAGTACTTC.